This T cell receptor beta chain was captured in a study of blood T cell repertoires in COVID-19 (dated by TCRdb to the early 2020s). At the level of the whole study: Collaborator samples came from the United States, Italy and Spain and covered acute and convalescent phases of COVID-19. The samples were drawn from two sources: the first 160 participants of the ongoing ImmuneRACE study, and 1,254 subjects contributed by 6 global collaborators. The material from the prospective study consisted of cDNA or gDNA derived from T cells, B-cell-depleted T cells, or PBMCs. Where available, HLA class I and class II types were taken from metadata supplied by the sample provider and were not determined by assay-based typing. Subjects who had been exposed to COVID-19, were actively infected with it, or had recovered from it provided the deeply sampled blood TCRbeta repertoires that made up the dataset. The repertoires were made available in a free public database intended to serve as a resource for research on the immune response to SARS-CoV-2. A de-identified subject ID, COVID-19 status, age in years and sex were almost always included in the sample metadata.

The immunoSEQ Assay, a bias-controlled multiplex PCR, was used to amplify TCRbeta CDR3 regions from genomic DNA. The authors' pipeline ran thus. The number of nucleated cells in each sample was estimated by amplification of reference gene primers within the assay. To quantify the absolute abundance of each unique TCRbeta CDR3 rearrangement, sequence reads were collapsed and filtered. For each sample, productive Simpson clonality was calculated by taking the square root of Simpson's diversity index across productive rearrangements. Imported from immuneACCESS, the table was reduced by TCRdb to in-frame sequences with V and J called. These copies leave out some clones; in studies compared against another copy, an unresolved V gene accounts for under half, and the cause of the remainder is not known. The DNA was the basis for D and trimming; V, J and clone size are from that table. Across this sample there are roughly 98,000 clones, with about 80% seen only once. Of the sample, approximately 10% falls within the top ten clones.

The CDR1 and CDR2 encoded by the germline V gene are MNHNS and SASEGT. Including the terminal cysteine and phenylalanine, the CDR3 comprises 14 residues. Only CDR3 DNA remains: 42 bases, in frame from the first base. Trimming removed 1 base from V and 6 bases from J, leaving 12 bases between the germline ends. The collaborating institutions used their own protocols to collect whole blood in K2EDTA tubes. For TCRbeta analysis, collaborators shipped samples as frozen whole blood, isolated PBMCs, or DNA extracted from either of those sample types. The full study reports these points: How much clinical and demographic metadata was included differed by source and by participant, and the metadata was provided uncurated.

In the case of this clone: No antigen is known for it. Within one base of it there is no much larger clone, and no base qualities were kept.

This TCR was recovered from a man between 70 and 80 years old with active or convalescent COVID-19. The sequencing sample was made of peripheral blood. The rearranged segments are TRBV6-1 and TRBJ2-5; the D gene remains uncertain. This receptor carries the CDR3 CASSEVSNRQTQYF. The nucleotide sequence is TGTGCCAGCAGTGAAGTCTCTAACCGCCAGACCCAGTACTTC.